This TCR beta chain appears in the sequencing data of a study of regulatory T cells in long-lasting Graves disease. Time point denoted: newly diagnosed GD, antithyroid drugs for less than 3 months. RNA from PBMCs was the source of the TCR library. Study-level findings and limits: Owing to a sample size that was small, accuracy may have been reduced.

Many counts were recorded for this clonotype. The target antigen is unknown. Arm-PCR of CDR3 regions and iRepertoire HTBI primers were used to build TCR beta libraries. A single record per CDR3 protein comes from TCRdb applying MiXCR to the multiplex PCR reads. In the table there are around 250,000 distinct CDR3 sequences, roughly 18% of which are singletons. This same sample was also part of a study on T cells in Graves' hyperthyroidism and ophthalmopathy. Per that study: The HTBI primer set served for first-round RT-PCR of the TCR CDR3.

Specimen: peripheral blood mononuclear cells (PBMCs), collected at new diagnosis, from a patient treated with antithyroid drugs. This clonotype was obtained from a woman aged 25 to 39 with Graves disease.

The CDR3 loop is CASSLAPQGVDGYTF. CDR3 DNA sequence: TGCGCCAGCAGCTTGGCCCCCCAGGGGGTGGATGGCTACACCTTC. This chain uses TRBV5-1 with TRBJ1-2, with 7 nucleotides matching TRBD1. This CDR3 is built from 15 residues. Germline V lookup: CDR1 SGHRS, CDR2 YFSETQ. V gave up 0 bases and J gave up 6 bases; unmatched junction bases: 8.